The T cell receptor (beta chain) described here comes from a study of blood T cell repertoires in COVID-19. Study information: Donors in the United States, Italy and Spain gave samples during acute or convalescent COVID-19.

In the original processing: Reference gene primer amplification gave estimated nucleated cell counts. Here immunoSEQ multiplex PCR was the method, and the copy in TCRdb shows in-frame clones only, minus some. V, J and clone size derive from that table, while D and trimming were established from the DNA sequence. This table has 77,000 or so clones, roughly 80% appearing once. The germline CDR1 and CDR2 sequences are SGHDT and YYEEEE. The J segment lost 4 bases and the V segment lost 4 bases, leaving 3 bases of the junction unmatched. This CDR3 is built from 13 residues. This sequence was found in a woman aged 60-70 years with acute or convalescent COVID-19. The chain joins TRBV5-6 to TRBJ1-1; 8 bases are a match to TRBD1. Sample: peripheral blood. CDR3 protein: CASSITGGTEAFF. The CDR3 DNA follows: TGTGCCAGCAGCATTACAGGGGGCACTGAAGCTTTCTTT.